These 27 T cell receptor beta chains share one sample of origin, sequenced in a study of T cells in Graves' hyperthyroidism and ophthalmopathy. Amplification of TCR beta CDR3 regions was performed using RNA transcripts as template. When the TCR CDR3 underwent first-round RT-PCR, the HTBI primer set was used. TCRdb redid the calling of the multiplex PCR reads with MiXCR, one entry per CDR3 protein. Among 350,000 to 450,000 distinct CDR3 sequences listed, approximately 13% were seen once. The source material was blood. These receptors originate from a woman aged 55-69 years with Graves' hyperthyroidism.

The gene calls are TRBV6-1 and TRBJ2-3; 7 nucleotides agree with TRBD1. The germline V gene encodes CDR1 MNHNS and CDR2 SASEGT. V gave up 10 bases and J gave up 5 bases; unmatched junction bases: 12. This CDR3 has 14 residues. The CDR3 nucleotides read TGTGCCACCCAGGGGGACGCCTTCGGAGATACGCAGTATTTT. Its protein is CATQGDAFGDTQYF.

This clonotype came up many times. This rearrangement joins TRBV4-2 to TRBJ1-5, with D perhaps TRBD1 (5 bases). CDR1 LGHNA and CDR2 YNFKEQ come from the germline V gene. V was cut by 5 bases and J by 4 bases, with 12 bases left in between. The CDR3 runs to 14 residues. This CDR3 is CASSGGVRNQPQHF. CDR3 nucleotide sequence: TGTGCCAGCAGCGGAGGGGTTCGTAATCAGCCCCAGCATTTT.

V usage is TRBV2 and J usage is TRBJ1-2; D may be TRBD1 (6 bases). The V gene's germline CDR1 is SNHLY and CDR2 FYNNEI. This CDR3 is built from 13 residues. Trimming removed 3 bases from V and 4 bases from J, with 9 bases in between. CDR3 loop: CASSEGAGYGYTF. CDR3 bases: TGTGCCAGCAGTGAGGGGGCAGGCTATGGCTACACCTTC.

This clonotype was seen many times. This sequence joins TRBV5-6 and TRBJ2-7; no clear D. Germline values: CDR1 SGHDT, CDR2 YYEEEE. The CDR3 extends over 14 amino acids. The V gene lost 0 bases and the J gene lost 2 bases, with 9 bases spanning the gap. Here the CDR3 reads CASSLDDGAYEQYF. The CDR3 nucleotides are TGTGCCAGCAGCTTGGACGACGGAGCCTACGAGCAGTACTTC.

This clonotype came up many times. The chain carries TRBV11-2 and TRBJ2-5; no definite D call. Trimming shortened V by 4 bases and J by 13 bases, and 13 bases separated the two germline ends. Germline V gives CDR1 SGHAT, CDR2 FQNNGV. The CDR3 is 11 amino acids. The CDR3 DNA reads TGTGCCAGCAGCTGGTCAGCGTTACCGTACTTC. It encodes CASSWSALPYF.

This clonotype appeared many times. This rearrangement joins TRBV29-1 to TRBJ2-3, with a possible D match to TRBD2 (7 bases). Deletions cut 3 bases from V and 1 base from J, with 14 bases between. The CDR3 has 15 amino acids. Germline lookup yields CDR1 SQVTM and CDR2 ANQGSEA. The CDR3 loop is CSVEGASGRTDTQYF. In nucleotides, the CDR3 is TGCAGCGTTGAGGGGGCTAGCGGCCGCACAGATACGCAGTATTTT.

This clonotype was seen ten or more times. The chain employs TRBV6-1 and TRBJ2-5; 12 bases are a match to TRBD1. This CDR3 comprises 16 residues. Germline CDR1 MNHNS, CDR2 SASEGT. Losses at the gene ends were 6 bases for V and 4 bases for J; bases not matched to a gene: 9. The CDR3 loop reads CASSKGQGASGETQYF. CDR3 nucleotides: TGTGCCAGCAGCAAGGGACAGGGGGCGTCGGGAGAGACCCAGTACTTC.

This clonotype was found many times. This sequence joins TRBV6-1 and TRBJ2-7, with a possible D match to TRBD2 (6 bases). Germline-derived CDR1 and CDR2 are MNHNS and SASEGT. V shed 5 bases and J shed 2 bases, with 16 bases lying between them. The CDR3 spans 15 residues. In DNA form, the CDR3 reads TGTGCCAGCAGTTCCCCGGGGGACGCCGCCTACGAGCAGTACTTC. Translated: CASSSPGDAAYEQYF.

This clonotype has a count of ten or more. The chain uses TRBV27 and TRBJ1-1; tentative D call: TRBD1 (5 bases). The germline CDR1 and CDR2 sequences are MNHEY and SMNVEV (reference sequence). Trimming pared 6 bases from V and 4 bases from J, leaving 15 bases between. This CDR3 region has 14 residues. CDR3 bases: TGTGCCAGCAGCTTCCGAGGGAGGGGCACTGAAGCTTTCTTT. Encoded protein: CASSFRGRGTEAFF.

This clonotype was detected ten times or more. The chain recombines TRBV12-3 or TRBV12-4 with TRBJ1-5; D might be TRBD1 (5 bases). Trimming took 3 bases from V and 7 from J, leaving 10 bases between them. This CDR3 contains 13 residues. The CDR3 region has the DNA TGTGCCAGCAGTTTTATGGGGCGGCAGCCCCAGCATTTT. It is translated as CASSFMGRQPQHF.

This clonotype was recorded at least ten times. V usage is TRBV18 and J usage is TRBJ1-1; 8 nucleotides match TRBD1. CDR3 length: 16 residues. V was clipped by 5 bases and J by 5 bases; unmatched bases: 13. From germline, CDR1 is KGHSH and CDR2 LQKENI. This CDR3 is CASSKTGTGVTTEAFF. The CDR3 DNA reads as TGTGCCAGCTCAAAAACCGGGACAGGTGTTACGACTGAAGCTTTCTTT.

This clonotype was seen repeatedly, ten times or more. This rearrangement joins TRBV6-1 to TRBJ1-2; TRBD1 aligns across 7 bases. With V trimmed by 4 bases and J by 3 bases, 8 bases remained unmatched. The CDR3 extends over 15 amino acids. The V gene's germline CDR1 is MNHNS and CDR2 SASEGT. The DNA of the CDR3 is TGTGCCAGCAGTGGCCGACAGGGAGTCTACTATGGCTACACCTTC. This sequence encodes CASSGRQGVYYGYTF.

The chain is built from TRBV20-1 and TRBJ2-1; D tentatively reads TRBD1 or TRBD2 (5 bases each). The CDR3 has 13 amino acids. V was pared by 0 bases and J by 6 bases, with 9 bases between. Germline V gene lookup returns CDR1 DFQATT and CDR2 SNEGSKA (reference sequence). DNA for the CDR3: TGCAGTGCTAGAGAACCGGGGCCCAATGAGCAGTTCTTC. This encodes CSAREPGPNEQFF.

This clonotype was counted at least ten times. V gene TRBV7-9 combines with J gene TRBJ2-7; D is unclear. The germline V gene encodes CDR1 SEHNR and CDR2 FQNEAQ (reference sequence). V lost 5 bases to trimming and J lost 0 bases, with 11 bases between them. This CDR3 comprises 14 residues. CDR3 in amino acids: CASSLQSSSYEQYF. The DNA of the CDR3 is TGTGCCAGCAGCCTCCAGTCAAGCTCCTACGAGCAGTACTTC. The full variable domain, with the rest looked up from reference TRBV7-9 and TRBJ2-7, is DTGVSQNPRHKITKRGQNVTFRCDPISEHNRLYWYRQTLGQGPEFLTYFQNEAQLEKSRLLSDRFSAERPKGSFSTLEIQRTEQGDSAMYLCASSLQSSSYEQYFGPGTRLTVT.

This clonotype appeared many times. This rearrangement joins TRBV12-3 or TRBV12-4 to TRBJ2-3; a weak D match, TRBD1 (6 bases). V was clipped by 8 bases and J by 0 bases, with 12 bases between them. CDR3 length equals 14 residues. The chain's CDR3 is CASDQGFSTDTQYF. CDR3 sequence (DNA): TGTGCCAGCGACCAGGGGTTTAGCACAGATACGCAGTATTTT.

In its sample, this clonotype was seen many times. The rearrangement joins TRBV7-3 to TRBJ2-1; 7 bases line up with TRBD1. The CDR3 has 17 residues. J was trimmed by 3 bases and V by 1 base; bases with no gene match: 9. Germline loops: CDR1 SGHTA, CDR2 FQGTGA. CDR3 DNA sequence: TGTGCCAGCAGCTTAAGGTCGGGGACAGACCTCTACAATGAGCAGTTCTTC. It codes for CASSLRSGTDLYNEQFF.

There are many counts of this clonotype. The chain couples TRBV12-3 or TRBV12-4 to TRBJ1-4, with D perhaps TRBD1 (6 bases). The CDR3 has 15 amino acids. Trimming took 5 bases from V and 4 from J, leaving 14 bases between them. This chain's CDR3 is CASSPRQAGNEKLFF. Written as DNA, the CDR3 is TGTGCCAGCAGTCCCCGACAGGCTGGTAATGAAAAACTGTTTTTT.

In its sample, this clonotype was seen a few times. The V gene is TRBV9, the J gene TRBJ2-5; 13 positions agree with TRBD2. CDR1 and CDR2 from the germline V gene are SGDLS and YYNGEE. CDR3 length equals 15 residues. V was clipped by 4 bases and J by 4 bases; unmatched bases: 4. DNA for the CDR3: TGTGCCAGCAGCCGAGGACTAGCGGGAGTAGAGACCCAGTACTTC. It is translated as CASSRGLAGVETQYF.

The chain recombines TRBV20-1 with TRBJ1-1, with D hard to call. V was cut by 0 bases and J by 4 bases, with 12 bases left in between. The CDR3 runs 14 residues. Per the germline V gene, CDR1 is DFQATT and CDR2 is SNEGSKA (reference sequence). The CDR3 reads CSARDSPGRTEAFF. CDR3 sequence (DNA): TGCAGTGCTAGAGATTCGCCCGGGCGCACTGAAGCTTTCTTT.

This clonotype was recorded a few times. V gene TRBV3-1 combines with J gene TRBJ1-5; no clear D. The CDR3 is 13 residues long. V lost 2 bases and J lost 12, with 14 bases in between. CDR1 is LGHDT and CDR2 is YNNKEL in the germline V gene (reference sequence). The CDR3 protein is CASSQLSGEGQHF. CDR3 bases: TGTGCCAGCAGCCAATTATCGGGTGAGGGCCAGCATTTT.

This clonotype was seen ten or more times. The genes are TRBV20-1 and TRBJ1-5; D gene ambiguous. There are 15 residues in the CDR3. Germline CDR1 reads DFQATT; CDR2 reads SNEGSKA (reference sequence). The germline V and J ends were trimmed by 0 bases and 0 bases, with 9 bases remaining between them. The DNA of the CDR3 is TGCAGTGCTAGAGATAGAGTCTATAGCAATCAGCCCCAGCATTTT. As protein: CSARDRVYSNQPQHF.

In this sample, this clonotype turned up a few times. The chain has TRBV20-1 and TRBJ2-7, with 11 bases lining up with TRBD2. CDR1 is DFQATT, CDR2 SNEGSKA, per germline (reference sequence). The CDR3 spans 14 residues. The trim removed 6 bases at V and 5 bases at J, leaving 9 bases unmatched. CDR3 region: CSAITSGSTNEQYF. The CDR3 DNA sequence: TGCAGTGCGATTACTAGCGGGAGTACCAACGAGCAGTACTTC.

Ten or more counts support this clonotype. The V and J genes are TRBV2 and TRBJ2-4; D not certain. The germline V gene has CDR1 SNHLY and CDR2 FYNNEI. V dropped 6 bases and J dropped 1 base, with 10 bases sitting between them. The CDR3 is made up of 14 amino acids. The DNA of the CDR3 is TGTGCCAGCAGAAGACATGGGGCCAAAAACATTCAGTACTTC. It codes for CASRRHGAKNIQYF. Full variable domain (outside the CDR3, taken from reference TRBV2 and TRBJ2-4): EPEVTQTPSHQVTQMGQEVILRCVPISNHLYFYWYRQILGQKVEFLVSFYNNEISEKSEIFDDQFSVERPDGSNFTLKIRSTKLEDSAMYFCASRRHGAKNIQYFGAGTRLSVL.

The sample holds one count of this clonotype. The V gene is TRBV20-1, the J gene TRBJ2-7; D is ambiguous. Per germline, CDR1 DFQATT and CDR2 SNEGSKA (reference sequence). CDR3 size: 11 residues. The V end was cut by 3 bases, the J end by 3 bases, with 6 bases between. This CDR3 reads CSARVVYEQYF. The CDR3 nucleotides are TGCAGTGCTAGGGTTGTCTACGAGCAGTACTTC.

This clonotype was seen ten or more times. The rearrangement links TRBV2 to TRBJ1-1; D unclear. Trimming shortened V by 4 bases and J by 1 base, and 7 bases separated the two germline ends. Per germline, CDR1 SNHLY and CDR2 FYNNEI. This CDR3 contains 13 residues. The DNA for the CDR3 is TGTGCCAGCAGTGGACTTAGGAACACTGAAGCTTTCTTT. This encodes CASSGLRNTEAFF.

This clonotype has a count of ten or more. This chain joins TRBV10-3 and TRBJ2-7; 7 positions match TRBD1. V lost 6 bases and J lost 0; bases outside the gene matches: 5. The CDR3 has 14 amino acids. CDR1 ENHRY and CDR2 SYGVKD come from the germline V gene. In DNA form, the CDR3 reads TGTGCCATCAGCGTAGGACAGGTCTCCTACGAGCAGTACTTC. Protein: CAISVGQVSYEQYF.

This clonotype appeared many times. This chain links TRBV28 with TRBJ2-1; D possibly corresponds to TRBD2 (6 bases). Trimming cost V 4 bases and J 3 bases, with 25 bases left between them. This CDR3 has 19 amino acids. In germline, CDR1 is MDHEN, CDR2 SYDVKM. CDR3 in amino acids: CASSSVGGQSGFYYNEQFF. In nucleotides, the CDR3 is TGTGCCAGCAGTTCAGTCGGGGGTCAGAGCGGATTTTACTACAATGAGCAGTTCTTC. The whole variable domain, filled in from reference TRBV28 and TRBJ2-1, reads DVKVTQSSRYLVKRTGEKVFLECVQDMDHENMFWYRQDPGLGLRLIYFSYDVKMKEKGDIPEGYSVSREKKERFSLILESASTNQTSMYLCASSSVGGQSGFYYNEQFFGPGTRLTVL.